This TCR beta chain was retrieved from a study of vaccination effects on CD4 cells after COVID-19. The culture ran for 10 days before CD4+ T cells were isolated. PCR confirmed that the person was infected with SARS-CoV-2 between March and December 2020. All participants had two doses of either the BNT162b2 or mRNA-1273 vaccine. Generated by immunoSEQ multiplex PCR, the TCRdb table keeps only in-frame clones and is missing some. The data show roughly 30,000 clones, around 74% seen once. Points on this clone: What it binds is unknown.

V lost 5 bases and J 7 bases, leaving 13 bases between the germline ends. Germline V CDR1 and CDR2: SGHTA, FQGNSA. The CDR3 has 13 residues. This material consisted of CD4+ T cells from PBMCs cultured without peptide, taken after COVID-19 vaccination. This sequence originates from a human donor who had a prior SARS-CoV-2 infection. This chain connects TRBV7-2 to TRBJ2-3; D gene ambiguous. CDR3 sequence reads: CASSPGLQNTQYF. The CDR3 coding sequence is TGTGCCAGCAGCCCCGGGCTCCAGAATACGCAGTATTTT.